This T cell receptor beta chain was sequenced during a study of T-cell memory formation after mild COVID-19. The overall study: Largely donor-specific sequence clusters came from a couple of donors. Study-wide points: Day 15 to 85 contracting clones showed balanced CD4/CD8; day 15 to 37 expanders favored CD4+. SARS-CoV-2 specificity was not confirmed for second-wave clones peaking on day 37.

TCRdb re-analysed the 5' RACE reads in MiXCR, keeping a single row per CDR3 protein. The profile shows approximately 300,000 distinct CDR3 sequences, roughly a fifth of them singletons. This clonotype has a handful of counts. As yet, its antigen is unknown. Material for sequencing was PBMCs or a T cell subset sorted from them (not recorded which). This sequence originates from a man younger than 35 who had mild COVID-19 (a few samples of this study predate the infection). Cell type and time point are not known.

CDR3 coding DNA: TGCGCCAGCAGCCAAGAAGGCAGAACGAACACCGGGGAGCTGTTTTTT. Translation: CASSQEGRTNTGELFF. V gene TRBV4-3 combines with J gene TRBJ2-2; no clear D gene. The CDR3 runs 16 residues. The V gene's germline CDR1 is LGHNA and CDR2 YSLEER. Trimming pared 0 bases from V and 0 bases from J, leaving 8 bases between.